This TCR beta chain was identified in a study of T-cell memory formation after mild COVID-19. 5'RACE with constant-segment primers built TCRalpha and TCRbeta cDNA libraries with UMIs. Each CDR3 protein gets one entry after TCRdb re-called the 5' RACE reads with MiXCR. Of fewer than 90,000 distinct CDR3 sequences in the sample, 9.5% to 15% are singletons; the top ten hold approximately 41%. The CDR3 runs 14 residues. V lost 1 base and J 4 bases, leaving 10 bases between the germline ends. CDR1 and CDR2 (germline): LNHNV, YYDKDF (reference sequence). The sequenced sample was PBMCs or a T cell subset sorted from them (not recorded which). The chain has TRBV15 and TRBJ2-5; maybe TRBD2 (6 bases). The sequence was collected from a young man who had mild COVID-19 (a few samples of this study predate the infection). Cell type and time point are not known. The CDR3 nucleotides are TGTGCCACCAGCAGAGCCAGGGAGGTAGAGACCCAGTACTTC. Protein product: CATSRAREVETQYF.